This passage covers 27 T cell receptor beta chains from one sample sequenced in a study of memory CD4+ T cells and cytomegalovirus serostatus. Sequenced by immunoSEQ multiplex PCR; TCRdb stores in-frame clones only, minus some. This table has some 53,000 clones, under 80% appearing once. Single viable CD3+CD4+CD8-CD45RO+ cells were sorted as the memory CD4+ T cells. The sequencing input was memory CD4+ T cells from blood. The origin of the receptors is an adult in good health and CMV-seronegative.

The rearrangement uses TRBV19 and TRBJ1-1; D uncertain. Germline lookup yields CDR1 LNHDA and CDR2 SQIVND (reference sequence). The CDR3 covers 15 residues. V dropped 2 bases and J dropped 4 bases, with 14 bases sitting between them. The CDR3 coding sequence is TGTGCCAGTAGTATACCCTTCGGGGTTACCACTGAAGCTTTCTTT. Translating it yields CASSIPFGVTTEAFF.

The gene calls are TRBV27 and TRBJ2-3; TRBD2 aligns across 7 bases. CDR3 size: 14 residues. J gave up 2 bases and V 6 bases, and 5 bases lay outside the gene matches. Per the germline V gene, CDR1 is MNHEY and CDR2 is SMNVEV (reference sequence). As DNA, the CDR3 is TGTGCCAGCAGGGCCCTAGCGGCCACAGATACGCAGTATTTT. Amino acid sequence: CASRALAATDTQYF.

The gene calls are TRBV11-3 and TRBJ2-2, with 8 positions matching TRBD2. Germline loops: CDR1 SGHNT, CDR2 YENEEA. J was trimmed by 4 bases and V by 4 bases; bases with no gene match: 2. This CDR3 has 14 amino acids. CDR3 region: CASSSGTSTGELFF. DNA for the CDR3: TGTGCCAGCAGCTCCGGGACTAGCACCGGGGAGCTGTTTTTT.

The chain employs TRBV11-2 and TRBJ2-5; D remains unclear. V was pared by 1 base and J by 2 bases, with 11 bases between. Germline V gene lookup returns CDR1 SGHAT and CDR2 FQNNGV. The CDR3 totals 15 residues. For the CDR3, the DNA is TGTGCCAGCAGCTTAGTACGTGGGCAGCAAGAGACCCAGTACTTC. This translates into CASSLVRGQQETQYF.

CDR3 residues: CASSHTPGTGQGGYTF. CDR3 nucleotide sequence: TGTGCCAGCAGCCACACCCCCGGGACAGGTCAAGGTGGCTACACCTTC. V is TRBV6-4 and J is TRBJ1-2; 8 positions agree with TRBD1. CDR3 length: 16 residues. Germline values: CDR1 MRHNA, CDR2 SNTAGT. J was trimmed by 7 bases and V by 6 bases; bases with no gene match: 16.

This clone has only a few counts. V gene TRBV7-2 combines with J gene TRBJ1-6; D unclear. Trimming left V 0 bases short and J 10 bases short, with 10 bases between. This CDR3 is built from 14 residues. In germline, CDR1 is SGHTA, CDR2 FQGNSA. CDR3 region: CASSLAGGASPLHF. CDR3 coding DNA: TGTGCCAGCAGCTTAGCGGGCGGAGCCTCACCCCTCCACTTT. Variable domain in full (rest from reference TRBV7-2 and TRBJ1-6): GAGVSQSPSNKVTEKGKDVELRCDPISGHTALYWYRQSLGQGLEFLIYFQGNSAPDKSGLPSDRFSAERTGGSVSTLTIQRTQQEDSAVYLCASSLAGGASPLHFGNGTRLTVT.

This clone was detected only a few times. V is TRBV10-3 and J is TRBJ1-1; TRBD1 might be the D (6 bases). CDR1 is ENHRY, CDR2 SYGVKD, per germline. The CDR3 is made up of 16 amino acids. With 4 bases removed from V and 3 bases from J, the gap between germline ends came to 18 bases. The CDR3 sequence: CAISVRNRDGYTEAFF. CDR3 nucleotides: TGTGCCATCAGTGTCCGTAACAGGGACGGGTACACTGAAGCTTTCTTT.

V usage is TRBV7-3 and J usage is TRBJ1-1, with a weak D call TRBD1 (5 bases). Trimming cost V 5 bases and J 3 bases, with 13 bases left between them. The CDR3 is 14 residues long. Germline V lookup: CDR1 SGHTA, CDR2 FQGTGA. The CDR3 here is CASSPRPGHTEAFF. CDR3 DNA sequence: TGTGCCAGCAGCCCCCGACCAGGGCACACTGAAGCTTTCTTT.

Turning to this clone: This specimen includes other DNA sequences encoding the same CDR3. This sequence joins TRBV6-1 and TRBJ1-1; TRBD1 might be the D (6 bases). The CDR3 has 12 amino acids. V lost 4 bases and J lost 4, with 7 bases in between. The V gene's germline CDR1 is MNHNS and CDR2 SASEGT. The CDR3 DNA sequence: TGTGCCAGCAGTGTAGGGGGCACTGAAGCTTTCTTT. Protein product: CASSVGGTEAFF.

The chain employs TRBV7-7 and TRBJ2-3; unclear D gene. CDR3 length equals 16 residues. The germline V gene encodes CDR1 SSHAT and CDR2 FNYEAQ (reference sequence). V lost 5 bases to trimming and J lost 1 base, with 16 bases between them. The CDR3 DNA follows: TGTGCCAGCAGCCCCATAGTTAGTAGGGGCACAGATACGCAGTATTTT. Its protein is CASSPIVSRGTDTQYF.

J is TRBJ1-1 and V is TRBV6-5; no firm D call. V shed 10 bases and J shed 5 bases, with 11 bases lying between them. The CDR3 has 11 amino acids. From germline, CDR1 is MNHEY and CDR2 SVGAGI. The CDR3 spells CATRKSTEAFF. In nucleotides, the CDR3 is TGTGCCACCAGGAAGTCGACTGAAGCTTTCTTT.

This chain joins TRBV29-1 and TRBJ1-1; unclear D gene. The CDR3 is 13 residues long. Per the germline V gene, CDR1 is SQVTM and CDR2 is ANQGSEA. The V gene lost 5 bases and the J gene lost 1 base, with 11 bases spanning the gap. This chain's CDR3 is CSVTKGANTEAFF. The CDR3 DNA sequence: TGCAGCGTTACTAAGGGAGCGAACACTGAAGCTTTCTTT.

This clone is a singleton in its sample. The CDR3 coding sequence is TGTGCCAGCACGACCCCAGTTACTAACTATGGCTACACCTTC. Translated: CASTTPVTNYGYTF. This chain joins TRBV6-6 and TRBJ1-2; D remains unclear. CDR1 MNHNY and CDR2 SVGAGI come from the germline V gene (reference sequence). The V end lost 7 bases, the J end lost 0 bases, and 12 bases lay between the germline ends. CDR3 size: 14 residues.

The gene calls are TRBV6-6 and TRBJ1-5; D gene unclear. The V end lost 2 bases, the J end lost 7 bases, and 9 bases lay between the germline ends. The V gene's germline CDR1 is MNHNY and CDR2 SVGAGI (reference sequence). The CDR3 runs 13 residues. The CDR3 DNA sequence: TGTGCCAGCAGTTACACGGGAAAACAGCCCCAGCATTTT. Translation: CASSYTGKQPQHF.

This clone was recorded a few times. This chain uses TRBV10-3 with TRBJ1-1; D possibly corresponds to TRBD1 (6 bases). CDR3 size: 14 residues. Germline CDR1 reads ENHRY; CDR2 reads SYGVKD. V was clipped by 6 bases and J by 1 base, with 12 bases between them. The CDR3: CAIREGEGNTEAFF. As DNA, the CDR3 is TGTGCCATCAGAGAGGGGGAGGGGAACACTGAAGCTTTCTTT.

The CDR3 DNA reads TGTGCCAGCAGATCAGGGATGGGCACTGAAGCTTTCTTT. Its protein is CASRSGMGTEAFF. This chain uses TRBV7-3 with TRBJ1-1; D possibly corresponds to TRBD1 (5 bases). The CDR3 runs 13 residues. Between the trimmed V and J ends, which lost 6 bases and 4 bases, there was a span of 12 bases. Germline V CDR1 and CDR2: SGHTA, FQGTGA.

The CDR3, as DNA: TGTGTCGAAGGGGATCGGTCCTACGAGCAGTACTTC. The encoded protein is CVEGDRSYEQYF. The chain couples TRBV6-4 to TRBJ2-7, with D possibly matching TRBD1 (5 bases). Germline assignment: CDR1 MRHNA and CDR2 SNTAGT. The CDR3 spans 12 residues.

The chain carries TRBV19 and TRBJ2-3; 7 bases align to TRBD1. The V gene end was trimmed by 3 bases and the J gene end by 1 base; junction bases not matched to a gene: 7. The CDR3 contains 16 residues. Germline lookup yields CDR1 LNHDA and CDR2 SQIVND (reference sequence). In DNA form, the CDR3 reads TGTGCCAGTAGTATTGCGAGGGGGCAGGGCACAGATACGCAGTATTTT. Translated: CASSIARGQGTDTQYF.

The chain recombines TRBV11-2 with TRBJ1-2, with TRBD1 matching 8 bases. CDR1 is SGHAT and CDR2 is FQNNGV in the germline V gene. The CDR3 is made up of 15 amino acids. Trimming at V came to 1 base and at J to 4 bases, leaving 5 bases not matched to a gene. The CDR3 DNA follows: TGTGCCAGCAGCTTAGGCCGGACAGGGTCCTATGGCTACACCTTC. This encodes CASSLGRTGSYGYTF.

The V call is TRBV25-1, the J call TRBJ2-7; D not resolved. Trimming shortened V by 2 bases and J by 4 bases, and 12 bases separated the two germline ends. The CDR3 contains 14 residues. Germline assignment: CDR1 MGHDK and CDR2 SYGVNS. The CDR3 region has the DNA TGTGCCAGCAGTGAACCAGGCCCTTCGTACGAGCAGTACTTC. It yields the protein CASSEPGPSYEQYF.

This chain connects TRBV10-3 to TRBJ2-5, with 10 bases matching TRBD1. Per germline, CDR1 ENHRY and CDR2 SYGVKD. The CDR3 loop spans 15 amino acids. V shed 2 bases and J 2 bases; nucleotides not matched to a gene: 2. The CDR3 nucleotides are TGTGCCATCAGTGAGGACAGGGGGCCTCAAGAGACCCAGTACTTC. This gives the protein CAISEDRGPQETQYF.

CDR3 in amino acids: CASRPGPQGGYTF. The DNA for the CDR3 is TGTGCCAGCAGACCAGGGCCACAAGGCGGCTACACCTTC. The V and J genes are TRBV6-4 and TRBJ1-2; D possibly corresponds to TRBD1 (5 bases). This CDR3 has 13 amino acids. Germline V lookup: CDR1 MRHNA, CDR2 SNTAGT. Trimming shortened V by 6 bases and J by 8 bases, and 16 bases separated the two germline ends.

This clone was counted a single time. The chain couples TRBV10-3 to TRBJ2-7; 9 bases are shared with TRBD1. Germline V gene data show CDR1 as ENHRY and CDR2 as SYGVKD. Trimming took 6 bases from V and 6 from J; bases not matched to a gene: 9. CDR3 length: 14 residues. CDR3 amino acids: CAISSGTGFGEQYF. CDR3 DNA: TGTGCCATCAGCTCCGGGACAGGGTTCGGCGAGCAGTACTTC.

CDR3 DNA sequence: TGTGCCAGCAGCTCGGGGAAATCAGAAACGCCCCGGTTTGGCTACACCTTC. It codes for CASSSGKSETPRFGYTF. The chain carries TRBV7-8 and TRBJ1-2; no reliable D call. The CDR3 is 17 amino acids. Germline V gene sequence: CDR1 SGHVS, CDR2 FQNEAQ. V was clipped by 4 bases and J by 7 bases, with 25 bases between them.

The chain couples TRBV15 to TRBJ1-1; D unclear. The germline V and J ends were trimmed by 2 bases and 6 bases, with 7 bases remaining between them. Germline V gene data show CDR1 as LNHNV and CDR2 as YYDKDF (reference sequence). There are 12 residues in the CDR3. The CDR3 loop reads CATSRPWAEAFF. The CDR3 nucleotides read TGTGCCACCAGCAGACCGTGGGCTGAAGCTTTCTTT.

The chain recombines TRBV6-5 with TRBJ1-5; possibly TRBD1 for D (5 bases). With 2 bases removed from V and 1 base from J, the gap between germline ends came to 6 bases. This CDR3 contains 14 residues. Germline V CDR1 and CDR2: MNHEY, SVGAGI. The CDR3: CASSYGGSNQPQHF. In DNA form, the CDR3 reads TGTGCCAGCAGTTACGGGGGGAGCAATCAGCCCCAGCATTTT.

The chain links TRBV28 to TRBJ1-3; D is undetermined. The CDR3 runs to 13 residues. CDR1 and CDR2 (germline): MDHEN, SYDVKM. Trimming took 6 bases from V and 4 from J, leaving 10 bases between them. CDR3 sequence: CASSPAGGNTIYF. DNA for the CDR3: TGTGCCAGCAGCCCCGCGGGAGGAAACACCATATATTTT.